These 3 T cell receptor beta chains were sequenced from one sample in a study of T cells in Graves' hyperthyroidism and ophthalmopathy. It was RNA transcripts that yielded the amplified TCR beta CDR3 regions. RT-PCR in the first round (using the HTBI primer set) targeted the TCR CDR3. TCRdb called the multiplex PCR reads again in MiXCR, with one record for every CDR3 protein. This sample has a few hundred thousand distinct CDR3 sequences; around 23% occur once, and the top ten carry around 50%. Material: blood. Receptors were obtained from a woman between 45 and 65 years old with Graves' hyperthyroidism.

This chain uses TRBV2 with TRBJ1-1; D not resolved. The V gene lost 2 bases and the J gene lost 4 bases, with 8 bases spanning the gap. Germline loops: CDR1 SNHLY, CDR2 FYNNEI. CDR3 length equals 13 residues. The CDR3 sequence: CASSEQSGTEAFF. The CDR3 bases are TGTGCCAGCAGTGAACAAAGTGGCACTGAAGCTTTCTTT.

V gene TRBV20-1 combines with J gene TRBJ1-1; D is unresolved. Germline V gives CDR1 DFQATT, CDR2 SNEGSKA (reference sequence). Trimming took off 5 bases at V and 0 bases at J, with 13 bases between the two ends. The CDR3 is made up of 14 amino acids. The CDR3 loop reads CSAWLGGLNTEAFF. The CDR3 region has the DNA TGCAGTGCTTGGCTCGGAGGGCTGAACACTGAAGCTTTCTTT.

This clonotype has just a few counts. The chain recombines TRBV7-9 with TRBJ2-6; D gene uncertain. Trimming stripped 3 bases from V and 0 bases from J, with 6 bases between. The CDR3 runs 15 residues. From germline, CDR1 is SEHNR and CDR2 FQNEAQ (reference sequence). CDR3 DNA: TGTGCCAGCAGCTTCCCCGGCTCTGGGGCCAACGTCCTGACTTTC. This translates into CASSFPGSGANVLTF.